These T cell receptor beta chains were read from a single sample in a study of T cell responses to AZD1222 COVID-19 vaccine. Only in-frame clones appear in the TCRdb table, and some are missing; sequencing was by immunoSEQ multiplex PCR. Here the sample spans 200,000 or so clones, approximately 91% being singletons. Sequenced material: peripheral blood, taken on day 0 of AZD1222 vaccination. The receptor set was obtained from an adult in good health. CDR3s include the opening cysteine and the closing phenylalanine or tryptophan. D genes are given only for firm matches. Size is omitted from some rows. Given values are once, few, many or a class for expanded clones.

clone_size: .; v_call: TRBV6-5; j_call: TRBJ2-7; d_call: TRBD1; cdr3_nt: TGTGCCAGCAGTCAACAGGGGGTCACCCTCTACGAGCAGTACTTC; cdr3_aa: CASSQQGVTLYEQYF
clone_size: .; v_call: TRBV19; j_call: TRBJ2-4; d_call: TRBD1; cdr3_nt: TGTGCCAGTAGTATAATTACAGGGGATGTAGGGGCCAAAAACATTCAGTACTTC; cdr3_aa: CASSIITGDVGAKNIQYF
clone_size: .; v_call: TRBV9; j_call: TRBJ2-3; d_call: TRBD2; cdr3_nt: TGTGCCAGCAGCGTAGCACTAGCGGGAGGGCCAAACACAGATACGCAGTATTTT; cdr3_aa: CASSVALAGGPNTDTQYF
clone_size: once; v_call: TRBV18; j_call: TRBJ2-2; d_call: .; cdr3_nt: TGTGCCAGCTCACCGATAGACCTGAACACCGGGGAGCTGTTTTTT; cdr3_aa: CASSPIDLNTGELFF
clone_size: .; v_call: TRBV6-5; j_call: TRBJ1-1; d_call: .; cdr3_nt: TGTGCCACCACCCCTATATACAGGGCTGAAGCTTTCTTT; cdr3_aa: CATTPIYRAEAFF
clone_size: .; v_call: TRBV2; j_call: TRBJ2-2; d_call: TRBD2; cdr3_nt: TGTGCCAGCCAAAGGGAGGGCACCGGGGAGCTGTTTTTT; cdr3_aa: CASQREGTGELFF
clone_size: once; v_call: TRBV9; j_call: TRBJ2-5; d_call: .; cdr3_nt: TGTGCCAGCAGCCAGCAGCTCCAAGAGACCCAGTACTTC; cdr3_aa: CASSQQLQETQYF
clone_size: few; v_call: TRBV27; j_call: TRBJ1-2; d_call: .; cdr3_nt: TGTGCCAGCAGTCTATTCCCACCCGGGCCTAGGACTAACTATGGCTACACCTTC; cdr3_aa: CASSLFPPGPRTNYGYTF
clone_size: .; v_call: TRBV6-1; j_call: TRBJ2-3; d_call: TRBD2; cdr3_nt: TGTGCCAGCAGTGAACGGGGACTATCGGAGGATACGCAGTATTTT; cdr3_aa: CASSERGLSEDTQYF
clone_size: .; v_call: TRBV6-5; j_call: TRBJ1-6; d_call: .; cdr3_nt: TGTGCCAGCAGTAACCGGGCCTATAATTCACCCCTCCACTTT; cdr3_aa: CASSNRAYNSPLHF
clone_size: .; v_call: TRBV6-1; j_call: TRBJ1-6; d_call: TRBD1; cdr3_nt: TGTGCCAGCAGTGAAAAAATGCCCGGACAGGGAGCCTATAATTCACCCCTCCACTTT; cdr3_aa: CASSEKMPGQGAYNSPLHF
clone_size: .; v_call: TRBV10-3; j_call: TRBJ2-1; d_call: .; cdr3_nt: TGTGCCATCAGTAGAGAGAATGAGCAGTTCTTC; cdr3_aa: CAISRENEQFF
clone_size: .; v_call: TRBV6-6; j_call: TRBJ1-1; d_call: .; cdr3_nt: TGTGCCAGCAGTTACCAAGGGACTGATACTGAAGCTTTCTTT; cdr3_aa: CASSYQGTDTEAFF
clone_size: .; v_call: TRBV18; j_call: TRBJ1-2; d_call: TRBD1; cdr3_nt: TGTGCCAGCTCACCACCACAGGGGGCCTTCACCTTC; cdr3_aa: CASSPPQGAFTF
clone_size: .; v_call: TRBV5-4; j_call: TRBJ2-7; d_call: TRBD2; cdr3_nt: TGTGCCAGCAGCTTGCCCCTCGGACTAGCGGGAGATCACGAGCAGTACTTC; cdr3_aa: CASSLPLGLAGDHEQYF
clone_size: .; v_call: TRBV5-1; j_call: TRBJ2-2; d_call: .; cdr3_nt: TGCGCCAGCAGCCCCCGGGGAGGTAATAGGGCGAACACCGGGGAGCTGTTTTTT; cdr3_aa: CASSPRGGNRANTGELFF
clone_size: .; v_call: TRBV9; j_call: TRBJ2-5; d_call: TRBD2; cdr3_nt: TGTGCCAGCAGCGTAGCTACAGCGGGAGCTCAAGAGACCCAGTACTTC; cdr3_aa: CASSVATAGAQETQYF
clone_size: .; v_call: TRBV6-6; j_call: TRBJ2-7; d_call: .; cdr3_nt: TGTGCCAGCAGTCCGCAACAGGGCTACGAGCAGTACTTC; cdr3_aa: CASSPQQGYEQYF
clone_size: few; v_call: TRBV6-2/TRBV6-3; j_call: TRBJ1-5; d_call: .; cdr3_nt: TGTGCCAGCAGTTACTCGAGCAATCAGCCCCAGCATTTT; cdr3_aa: CASSYSSNQPQHF
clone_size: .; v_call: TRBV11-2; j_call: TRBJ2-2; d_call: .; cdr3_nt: TGTGCCAGCAGCTTAATATTCGCACCTTCGAACACCGGGGAGCTGTTTTTT; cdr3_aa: CASSLIFAPSNTGELFF
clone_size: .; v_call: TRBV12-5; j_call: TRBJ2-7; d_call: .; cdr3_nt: TGTGCTAGTGGTTTGGTAGGGGACGAGCAGTACTTC; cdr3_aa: CASGLVGDEQYF
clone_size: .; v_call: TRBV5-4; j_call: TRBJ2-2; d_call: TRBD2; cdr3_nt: TGTGCCAGCAGCCCAGAGGGAGGGTTCACCGGGGAGCTGTTTTTT; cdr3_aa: CASSPEGGFTGELFF
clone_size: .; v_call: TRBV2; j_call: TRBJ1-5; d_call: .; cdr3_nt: TGTGCCAGCAGTGAGTCTGCATGGGCTATGCCCCAGCATTTT; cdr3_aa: CASSESAWAMPQHF
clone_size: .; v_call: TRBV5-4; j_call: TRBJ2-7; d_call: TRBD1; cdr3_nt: TGTGCCAGCAGCTGGGGACAGGGCACCTACGAGCAGTACTTC; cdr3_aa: CASSWGQGTYEQYF
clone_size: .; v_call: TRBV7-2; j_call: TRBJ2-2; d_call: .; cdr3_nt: TGTGCCAGCAGCTTAGGGGGGGCCGGGGAGCTGTTTTTT; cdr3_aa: CASSLGGAGELFF
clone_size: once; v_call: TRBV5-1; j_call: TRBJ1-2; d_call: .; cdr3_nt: TGCGCCAGCAGCTTCCGGGACACCGAGAGTGGCTACACCTTC; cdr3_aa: CASSFRDTESGYTF
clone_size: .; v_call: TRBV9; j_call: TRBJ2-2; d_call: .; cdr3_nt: TGTGCCAGCACCCCAGCCAGTCCGAACACCGGGGAGCTGTTTTTT; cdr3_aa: CASTPASPNTGELFF
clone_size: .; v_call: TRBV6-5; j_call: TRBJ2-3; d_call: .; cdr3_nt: TGTGCCAGCATCCCGGGACTGAACACAGATACGCAGTATTTT; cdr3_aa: CASIPGLNTDTQYF